Shown below are 15 T cell receptor beta chains from a single sample sequenced in a study of low-dose radiotherapy and immunotherapy resistance in tumors. Time point denoted: after trial treatment. Treatment noted: LDRT plus nivolumab, ipilimumab, low-dose cyclophosphamide and aspirin (RACIN trial). First-strand cDNA relied on TRAV- and TRBV-specific primers spanning alpha and beta chains. A constant-region primer paired with the V-primer adapter amplified TCRs over 20 PCR cycles. TCRdb reanalysed the reads using MiXCR and keeps one entry per CDR3 protein. The sample lists more than 70,000 distinct CDR3 sequences, more than 20% seen once, with 9.5% to 15% in the top ten. Material: PBMCs, obtained after low-dose radiotherapy plus immunotherapy. The receptors shown here come from a female donor with ovarian cancer.

In its sample, this clonotype was seen many times. The rearrangement links TRBV28 to TRBJ2-2, with a weak D call TRBD2 (6 bases). This CDR3 spans 14 amino acids. V shed 10 bases and J shed 1 base, with 13 bases lying between them. The germline CDR1 and CDR2 sequences are MDHEN and SYDVKM. CDR3 sequence: CATNGGLNTGELFF. The CDR3 bases are TGTGCCACCAACGGGGGACTGAACACCGGGGAGCTGTTTTTT.

This clonotype occurred many times. The chain employs TRBV5-3 and TRBJ2-3; D may be TRBD2 (6 bases). TRBV5-3 is annotated as an ORF whose role is uncertain. V lost 4 bases and J 2 bases, leaving 26 bases between the germline ends. The CDR3 spans 19 residues. CDR3 residues: CARSPSPLAVCTSTDTQYF. CDR3 DNA: TGTGCCAGAAGCCCGAGTCCCTTAGCGGTTTGCACCTCCACAGATACGCAGTATTTT.

This clonotype was seen repeatedly, ten times or more. This rearrangement joins TRBV7-2 to TRBJ2-5; 8 bases map to TRBD1. J gave up 13 bases and V 1 base, and 8 bases lay outside the gene matches. CDR1 SGHTA and CDR2 FQGNSA come from the germline V gene. The CDR3 sequence is 13 residues long. The CDR3: CASSLGVTGQAYF. CDR3 DNA: TGTGCCAGCAGCTTAGGGGTCACGGGACAGGCGTACTTC. The full variable domain, rest sourced from reference TRBV7-2 and TRBJ2-5, is GAGVSQSPSNKVTEKGKDVELRCDPISGHTALYWYRQSLGQGLEFLIYFQGNSAPDKSGLPSDRFSAERTGGSVSTLTIQRTQQEDSAVYLCASSLGVTGQAYFGPGTRLLVL.

The V call is TRBV12-3 or TRBV12-4, the J call TRBJ1-5; D is possibly TRBD1 (5 bases). The CDR3 consists of 14 residues. V shed 6 bases and J shed 4 bases, with 13 bases lying between them. This CDR3 is CASSRARGNQPQHF. Written as DNA, the CDR3 is TGTGCCAGCAGCCGCGCTAGGGGTAATCAGCCCCAGCATTTT.

At least ten counts were recorded for this clonotype. The J gene is TRBJ1-1, the V gene TRBV10-3, with a possible D match to TRBD1 (6 bases). V was trimmed by 9 bases and J by 3 bases, leaving 14 bases between them. CDR1 and CDR2 (germline): ENHRY, SYGVKD. This CDR3 is built from 13 residues. The CDR3 DNA reads as TGTGCCATAGCAGGTCGACAGGACACTGAAGCTTTCTTT. Translation gives CAIAGRQDTEAFF.

This clonotype was seen ten or more times. The chain employs TRBV5-4 and TRBJ2-3, with D tentatively TRBD1 (6 bases). The CDR3 sequence is 15 residues long. Germline lookup yields CDR1 SGHNT and CDR2 YYREEE (reference sequence). The V gene lost 1 base and the J gene lost 2 bases, with 11 bases spanning the gap. The CDR3 is CASSLFRTDTDTQYF. The CDR3 DNA follows: TGTGCCAGCAGCTTGTTTCGGACAGACACAGATACGCAGTATTTT.

The chain joins TRBV6-2 or TRBV6-3 to TRBJ2-7, with 13 bases lining up with TRBD2. Trimming cost V 6 bases and J 2 bases; bases outside gene matches: 4. The germline V gene encodes CDR1 MNHEY and CDR2 SVGEGT. The CDR3 totals 15 residues. CDR3 coding DNA: TGTGCCAGCAGCCGGACTAGCGGGAGCACCTACGAGCAGTACTTC. Translation: CASSRTSGSTYEQYF.

This clonotype was seen many times. V is TRBV12-3 or TRBV12-4 and J is TRBJ2-7; no firm D call. The CDR3 is made up of 15 amino acids. The germline V and J ends were trimmed by 0 bases and 2 bases, with 11 bases remaining between them. CDR3 amino acids: CASSLAIDGPYEQYF. The CDR3 DNA is TGTGCCAGCAGTTTAGCCATTGACGGCCCCTACGAGCAGTACTTC.

For the CDR3, the DNA is TGCAGTGCTAGCCCGAGGGTTTTGGACGAGCAGTACTTC. It encodes CSASPRVLDEQYF. The chain recombines TRBV20-1 with TRBJ2-7; maybe TRBD2 (5 bases). The CDR3 runs to 13 residues. V dropped 3 bases and J dropped 5 bases, with 14 bases sitting between them. The germline V gene has CDR1 DFQATT and CDR2 SNEGSKA (reference sequence).

The sample holds many counts of this clonotype. The V call is TRBV5-4, the J call TRBJ2-7; possibly TRBD1 or TRBD2 for D (5 bases each). In germline, CDR1 is SGHNT, CDR2 YYREEE (reference sequence). Trimming took 3 bases from V and 6 from J, leaving 16 bases between them. This CDR3 is built from 14 residues. The CDR3 sequence is CASSWDARGSEQYF. CDR3 nucleotides: TGTGCCAGCAGCTGGGACGCCCGTGGCTCCGAGCAGTACTTC.

This clonotype has at least ten counts. This chain links TRBV5-1 with TRBJ2-7; TRBD1 might be the D (5 bases). V shed 0 bases and J shed 9 bases, with 19 bases lying between them. This CDR3 spans 15 amino acids. The germline V gene encodes CDR1 SGHRS and CDR2 YFSETQ. The CDR3 DNA follows: TGCGCCAGCAGCTTGGATACCCAGGGTAACCCCTGGCAGTACTTC. This translates into CASSLDTQGNPWQYF.

V is TRBV4-3 and J is TRBJ1-1; D might be TRBD1 (6 bases). This CDR3 is built from 15 residues. Trimming took off 1 base at V and 6 bases at J, with 15 bases between the two ends. Germline V gene data show CDR1 as LGHNA and CDR2 as YSLEER. The CDR3 loop reads CASSQVPTGRAEAFF. For the CDR3, the DNA is TGCGCCAGCAGCCAAGTTCCGACAGGTAGGGCTGAAGCTTTCTTT.

This clonotype was seen a single time. It differs at one base from a far larger clone, so likely a read error. V gene TRBV5-3 combines with J gene TRBJ2-2; unclear D gene. TRBV5-3 is designated an ORF whose function remains uncertain. The CDR3 is 16 amino acids. For the CDR3, the DNA is TGTGTCAGCAGCTTGTTCCCGGGCACGAACACCGGGGAGCTGTTTTTT. As protein: CVSSLFPGTNTGELFF.

This clonotype has only a few counts. CDR3 region: CASSDTTHGYTF. The CDR3 nucleotides are TGTGCCAGCAGTGACACGACCCACGGCTACACCTTC. This chain connects TRBV6-2 or TRBV6-3 to TRBJ1-2; D unclear. The V end lost 5 bases, the J end lost 8 bases, and 12 bases lay between the germline ends. The germline CDR1 and CDR2 sequences are MNHEY and SVGEGT. The CDR3 is 12 residues long.

This clonotype was seen at least ten times. V usage is TRBV20-1 and J usage is TRBJ2-3; 7 bases map to TRBD1. CDR1 and CDR2 from the germline V gene are DFQATT and SNEGSKA (reference sequence). Trimming cost V 4 bases and J 3 bases; bases outside gene matches: 4. CDR3 length: 13 amino acids. The chain's CDR3 is CSANTGDTDTQYF. The CDR3 region has the DNA TGCAGTGCTAACACAGGGGATACAGATACGCAGTATTTT.